The 2 T cell receptor beta chains below come from one sample, sequenced in a study of T cell responses to AZD1222 COVID-19 vaccine. Method: immunoSEQ multiplex PCR; TCRdb's copy keeps in-frame clones and lacks some. The data hold about 56,000 clones, with around 88% observed a single time. The sample was peripheral blood, taken on day 0 of AZD1222 vaccination. These receptors all come from an adult in good health.

The chain recombines TRBV5-1 with TRBJ2-1; tentative D call: TRBD1 (5 bases). The ends were cut back, 7 bases at V and 7 bases at J, with 18 bases in the middle. There are 14 residues in the CDR3. Germline lookup yields CDR1 SGHRS and CDR2 YFSETQ. DNA of the CDR3: TGCGCCAGCCGCCCGTTGCAGGGTAGTAATGAGCAGTTCTTC. This codes for CASRPLQGSNEQFF.

This chain links TRBV7-2 with TRBJ1-4, with no clear D. Trimming took 0 bases from V and 8 from J, leaving 10 bases between them. CDR3 length equals 14 residues. Germline V gives CDR1 SGHTA, CDR2 FQGNSA. This CDR3 reads CASSLALTNEKLFF. The CDR3 coding sequence is TGTGCCAGCAGCTTAGCGCTCACCAACGAAAAACTGTTTTTT.